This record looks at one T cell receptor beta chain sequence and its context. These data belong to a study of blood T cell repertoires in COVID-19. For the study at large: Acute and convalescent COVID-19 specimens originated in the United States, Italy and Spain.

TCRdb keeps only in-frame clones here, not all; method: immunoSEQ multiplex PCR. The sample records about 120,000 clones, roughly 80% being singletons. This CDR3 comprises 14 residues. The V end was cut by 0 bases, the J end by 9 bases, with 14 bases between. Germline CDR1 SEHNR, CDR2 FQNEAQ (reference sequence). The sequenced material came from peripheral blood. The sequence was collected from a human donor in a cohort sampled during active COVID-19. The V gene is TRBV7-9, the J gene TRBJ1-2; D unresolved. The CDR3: CASSLASSAARYTF. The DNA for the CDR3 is TGTGCCAGCAGCTTAGCCTCTTCGGCGGCCCGCTACACCTTC.